This T cell receptor beta chain was sequenced in a study of memory CD8 T cells in hepatitis C reinfection. Study details: Between 55 and 20 weeks before reinfection detection, pre-reinfection samples were drawn.

The V and J ends lost 4 bases and 0 bases, in that order; junction bases with no gene match: 10. The CDR3 length is 17 residues. Germline assignment: CDR1 SGHDT and CDR2 YYEEEE. Method: immunoSEQ multiplex PCR; TCRdb's copy keeps in-frame clones and lacks some. The sample lists tens of thousands of clones, 89% occurring once. The sample's time point: pre-reinfection, 55 to 20 weeks before reinfection detection. The sorted cells went straight to TCR sequencing with no prior in vitro expansion. Donors were people who inject drugs in the Montreal HEPCO cohort. V usage is TRBV5-6 and J usage is TRBJ2-1; 7 bases align to TRBD1. The sample consisted of naive CD8+ T cells sorted from blood. This receptor was identified in a man aged 18 to 30 with hepatitis C virus infection. The CDR3, as DNA: TGTGCCAGCAGCCCCGGTCCCGGGGACAGCTCCTACAATGAGCAGTTCTTC. It encodes CASSPGPGDSSYNEQFF.